Listed below are T cell receptor beta chains from one sample, sequenced in a study of shared clonotypes between healthy human individuals. TCRdb's table, derived via immunoSEQ multiplex PCR, lists solely in-frame clones and lacks some. The data contain about 490,000 clones, around 80% of them singletons. Sequenced sample: PBMCs. The receptors stem from a woman aged 40 to 50 in good health. Some clones in this sample may be carry-over from other donors' samples. The CDR3 runs from the conserved cysteine through the conserved F or W. A D gene is named only where the DNA matches it firmly. Size values are once, few and many counts, or a class for expanded clones, and some rows have none.

v_gene: TRBV29-1
d_gene: TRBD2
j_gene: TRBJ2-3
abundance: few
CDR3nt: TGCAGCGTTAAGGGACTAGCGGGGAGCACAGATACGCAGTATTTT
CDR3aa: CSVKGLAGSTDTQYF

v_gene: TRBV4-2
d_gene: .
j_gene: TRBJ2-3
abundance: .
CDR3nt: TGTGCCAGCAGCCAAGAAGCGGGCCCTAGCACAGATACGCAGTATTTT
CDR3aa: CASSQEAGPSTDTQYF

v_gene: TRBV5-1
d_gene: .
j_gene: TRBJ2-7
abundance: .
CDR3nt: TGCGCCAGTACGACGGAGGGCCGGGAGCAGTACTTC
CDR3aa: CASTTEGREQYF

v_gene: TRBV2
d_gene: .
j_gene: TRBJ1-1
abundance: once
CDR3nt: TGTGCCAGCAAAGGAGTCACTGAAGCTTTCTTT
CDR3aa: CASKGVTEAFF

v_gene: TRBV4-2
d_gene: TRBD2
j_gene: TRBJ2-3
abundance: .
CDR3nt: TGTGCCAGCAGCCAAAACCAAGAGGGGACTAGCGGGAGTGGTACGCAGTATTTT
CDR3aa: CASSQNQEGTSGSGTQYF

v_gene: TRBV5-1
d_gene: TRBD2
j_gene: TRBJ2-2
abundance: .
CDR3nt: TGCGCCAGCAGCTTGGGACTAGCGGGAAACACCGGGGAGCTGTTTTTT
CDR3aa: CASSLGLAGNTGELFF

v_gene: TRBV6-6
d_gene: TRBD1
j_gene: TRBJ1-2
abundance: .
CDR3nt: TGTGCCAGCAGTTCGGGACAGGGGACGTATGGCTACACCTTC
CDR3aa: CASSSGQGTYGYTF

v_gene: TRBV27
d_gene: .
j_gene: TRBJ2-7
abundance: .
CDR3nt: TGTGCCAGCAGTTTTGGGCAGGGCGGTTCCTACGAGCAGTACTTC
CDR3aa: CASSFGQGGSYEQYF

v_gene: TRBV10-1
d_gene: .
j_gene: TRBJ2-3
abundance: .
CDR3nt: TGCGCCAGCAGTCACGGGATTCCCCGTGGCACAGATACGCAGTATTTT
CDR3aa: CASSHGIPRGTDTQYF

v_gene: TRBV20-1
d_gene: TRBD2
j_gene: TRBJ2-3
abundance: .
CDR3nt: TGCAGTGGGCTAGCGGGAGATACGCAGTATTTT
CDR3aa: CSGLAGDTQYF

v_gene: TRBV15
d_gene: .
j_gene: TRBJ1-5
abundance: .
CDR3nt: TGTGCCACCAGCAGAGATCTTGCAGGAAATAGCAATCAGCCCCAGCATTTT
CDR3aa: CATSRDLAGNSNQPQHF

v_gene: TRBV18
d_gene: .
j_gene: TRBJ1-1
abundance: few
CDR3nt: TGTGCCAGCTCACCATTTGGGAACACTGAAGCTTTCTTT
CDR3aa: CASSPFGNTEAFF

v_gene: TRBV4-1
d_gene: .
j_gene: TRBJ1-1
abundance: few
CDR3nt: TGCGCCAGCAGCCCAGGGATGGGCACTGAAGCTTTCTTT
CDR3aa: CASSPGMGTEAFF

v_gene: TRBV30
d_gene: .
j_gene: TRBJ2-2
abundance: .
CDR3nt: TGTGCCATCCTGGGTCGCAGGGCGACCGGGGAGCTGTTTTTT
CDR3aa: CAILGRRATGELFF

v_gene: TRBV4-3
d_gene: TRBD2
j_gene: TRBJ2-3
abundance: .
CDR3nt: TGCGCCAGCAGCCAAGAGGCGACTAGCGGACTAAGCACAGATACGCAGTATTTT
CDR3aa: CASSQEATSGLSTDTQYF

v_gene: TRBV25-1
d_gene: .
j_gene: TRBJ1-1
abundance: .
CDR3nt: TGTGCCAGCAGTGAATGGGACAACTTGAACACTGAAGCTTTCTTT
CDR3aa: CASSEWDNLNTEAFF

v_gene: TRBV20-1
d_gene: .
j_gene: TRBJ2-7
abundance: .
CDR3nt: TGCAGTGCCCCCCTTCTATACGAGCAGTACTTC
CDR3aa: CSAPLLYEQYF

v_gene: TRBV9
d_gene: .
j_gene: TRBJ2-2
abundance: .
CDR3nt: TGTGCCAGCAGCGGTGGGACCGGGGAGCTGTTTTTT
CDR3aa: CASSGGTGELFF

v_gene: TRBV9
d_gene: .
j_gene: TRBJ2-7
abundance: .
CDR3nt: TGTGCCAGCAGCGCCGGACTGAGCTCCTACGAGCAGTACTTC
CDR3aa: CASSAGLSSYEQYF

v_gene: TRBV18
d_gene: TRBD1
j_gene: TRBJ1-3
abundance: .
CDR3nt: TGTGCCAGCGCCGGGACAGGGGGCGGAAACACCATATATTTT
CDR3aa: CASAGTGGGNTIYF

v_gene: TRBV5-1
d_gene: .
j_gene: TRBJ2-2
abundance: few
CDR3nt: TGCGCCAGCAGCTACGGGACTTTTAACACCGGGGAGCTGTTTTTT
CDR3aa: CASSYGTFNTGELFF